This T cell receptor (beta chain) is drawn from a study of blood T cell repertoires in COVID-19. Study overall: Both acute and convalescent COVID-19 samples were obtained from the United States, Italy and Spain. The cDNA or gDNA used as material had been derived from T cells, B-cell-depleted T cells, or PBMCs.

Authors' analysis steps: Researchers report that nucleated cell counts were estimated from reference gene primer amplification. Sequenced by immunoSEQ multiplex PCR; TCRdb stores in-frame clones only, minus some. That table supplies the V and J calls and clone size; D and trimming were determined from the DNA. The data show 190,000 or so clones, roughly 86% seen once. The CDR3 spans 14 residues. CDR1 and CDR2 from the germline V gene are GTSNPN and SVGIG (reference sequence). Trimming pared 4 bases from V and 4 bases from J, leaving 16 bases between. The specimen sequenced was peripheral blood. This chain joins TRBV30 and TRBJ1-2; possible D gene TRBD1, 5 bases. This clonotype originated in a man aged 35-49 years with active or convalescent COVID-19. The CDR3 region has the DNA TGTGCCTGGACCCTCCCGGGGGGAGTCTATGGCTACACCTTC. This translates into CAWTLPGGVYGYTF. Full variable domain (outside the CDR3, taken from reference TRBV30 and TRBJ1-2): SQTIHQWPATLVQPVGSPLSLECTVEGTSNPNLYWYRQAAGRGLQLLFYSVGIGQISSEVPQNLSASRPQDRQFILSSKKLLLSDSGFYLCAWTLPGGVYGYTFGSGTRLTVV.